These 21 T cell receptor beta chains share one sample of origin, sequenced in a study of control samples from healthy donors and cancer patients. Measured with immunoSEQ multiplex PCR; TCRdb has only the in-frame clones, and not every one. The repertoire holds around 130,000 clones, around 93% seen once, with roughly 8.7% in the top ten. Sequenced input: blood. These receptors were obtained from a man younger than 35 in good health.

CDR3 region: CASSMYGEAIKPQHF. The DNA of the CDR3 is TGTGCCAGTAGTATGTACGGCGAGGCTATTAAGCCCCAGCATTTT. The chain couples TRBV19 to TRBJ1-5; unclear D gene. Germline V gives CDR1 LNHDA, CDR2 SQIVND (reference sequence). The CDR3 runs to 15 residues. Trimming removed 3 bases at V and 8 bases at J, with 17 bases between. Based on the CDR3 plus reference TRBV19 and TRBJ1-5, the full variable domain is DGGITQSPKYLFRKEGQNVTLSCEQNLNHDAMYWYRQDPGQGLRLIYYSQIVNDFQKGDIAEGYSVSREKKESFPLTVTSAQKNPTAFYLCASSMYGEAIKPQHFGDGTRLSIL.

The genes are TRBV5-4 and TRBJ1-2; 10 nucleotides align to TRBD1. V was clipped by 5 bases and J by 5 bases; unmatched bases: 9. Germline V lookup: CDR1 SGHNT, CDR2 YYREEE (reference sequence). This CDR3 has 15 amino acids. The chain's CDR3 is CASSPGTGAQYGYTF. CDR3 DNA: TGTGCCAGCAGTCCTGGGACAGGGGCTCAGTATGGCTACACCTTC.

The rearrangement links TRBV30 to TRBJ2-1, with D hard to call. V lost 3 bases, J lost 7 bases, and 7 bases lay in between. From germline, CDR1 is GTSNPN and CDR2 SVGIG (reference sequence). CDR3 length: 11 amino acids. The CDR3 loop reads CAWRGLNEQFF. CDR3 DNA sequence: TGTGCCTGGAGGGGTTTGAATGAGCAGTTCTTC. Complete variable domain (other parts from reference TRBV30 and TRBJ2-1): SQTIHQWPATLVQPVGSPLSLECTVEGTSNPNLYWYRQAAGRGLQLLFYSVGIGQISSEVPQNLSASRPQDRQFILSSKKLLLSDSGFYLCAWRGLNEQFFGPGTRLTVL.

This clone was seen once. This chain joins TRBV9 and TRBJ2-3; TRBD2 agrees at 8 bases. V was clipped by 4 bases and J by 4 bases; unmatched bases: 5. The CDR3 is 14 amino acids. Germline values: CDR1 SGDLS, CDR2 YYNGEE. The CDR3 sequence: CASSSRTSPDTQYF. CDR3 coding DNA: TGTGCCAGCAGCTCCCGGACTAGCCCAGATACGCAGTATTTT.

The V and J genes are TRBV7-9 and TRBJ2-7; weak D call: TRBD1 (6 bases). CDR3 size: 18 residues. Germline V gene lookup returns CDR1 SEHNR and CDR2 FQNEAQ (reference sequence). V was pared by 2 bases and J by 0 bases, with 20 bases between. The CDR3 nucleotides are TGTGCCAGCAGCTTATCCCTCCGACAGGATTTAAGCTCCTACGAGCAGTACTTC. Protein product: CASSLSLRQDLSSYEQYF.

The chain links TRBV18 to TRBJ2-5; D call uncertain. Germline V lookup: CDR1 KGHSH, CDR2 LQKENI. The length of the CDR3 is 12 residues. Trimming stripped 1 base from V and 4 bases from J, with 4 bases between. CDR3 loop: CASSPQRETQYF. Here the CDR3 DNA reads TGTGCCAGCTCACCACAGAGAGAGACCCAGTACTTC.

The chain recombines TRBV5-4 with TRBJ2-7; D call uncertain. The V gene lost 4 bases and the J gene lost 3 bases, with 11 bases spanning the gap. In germline, CDR1 is SGHNT, CDR2 YYREEE (reference sequence). This CDR3 contains 13 residues. CDR3 sequence: CASSPGPLYEQYF. The CDR3 region has the DNA TGTGCCAGCAGCCCCGGACCCCTCTACGAGCAGTACTTC.

The V and J genes are TRBV2 and TRBJ1-2; D may be TRBD1 (5 bases). Per the germline V gene, CDR1 is SNHLY and CDR2 is FYNNEI. This CDR3 has 13 amino acids. The germline V and J ends were trimmed by 2 bases and 5 bases, with 9 bases remaining between them. The CDR3 DNA sequence: TGTGCCAGCAGTGAATGGCAGGGTTATGGCTACACCTTC. It codes for CASSEWQGYGYTF.

This sequence joins TRBV7-2 and TRBJ2-7; a weak D match, TRBD1 (6 bases). V lost 5 bases, J lost 6 bases, and 17 bases lay in between. This CDR3 has 14 residues. Per germline, CDR1 SGHTA and CDR2 FQGNSA. Here the CDR3 DNA reads TGTGCCAGCAGCCCCCCAGGGGTAATCGGCGAGCAGTACTTC. Its protein product is CASSPPGVIGEQYF.

V and J are TRBV6-5 and TRBJ2-1; 7 positions agree with TRBD1. The CDR3 spans 15 residues. The germline V gene has CDR1 MNHEY and CDR2 SVGAGI. V was pared by 10 bases and J by 6 bases, with 15 bases of the junction left unmatched. The CDR3 DNA reads as TGTGCCATTCAAACCGGGGACAGAGAAAGCAATGAGCAGTTCTTC. It codes for CAIQTGDRESNEQFF.

The rearrangement links TRBV2 to TRBJ1-5; no clear D. The CDR3 loop spans 13 amino acids. The V end lost 3 bases, the J end lost 3 bases, and 6 bases lay between the germline ends. Germline CDR1 is SNHLY and CDR2 is FYNNEI. The CDR3 coding sequence is TGTGCCAGCAGTGAGGGGTACAATCAGCCCCAGCATTTT. It encodes CASSEGYNQPQHF.

This clone has more than one count but fewer than ten. The CDR3 protein is CASSPRIGVVAEETQYF. In nucleotides, the CDR3 is TGTGCCAGCAGCCCGAGAATCGGCGTAGTAGCGGAAGAGACCCAGTACTTC. The chain employs TRBV7-7 and TRBJ2-5; tentative D call: TRBD2 (6 bases). V lost 5 bases, J lost 3 bases, and 22 bases lay in between. The CDR3 is 17 residues long. Germline CDR1 and CDR2: SSHAT and FNYEAQ (reference sequence).

The rearrangement joins TRBV5-4 to TRBJ2-3; 11 nucleotides align to TRBD1. This CDR3 has 16 residues. Germline CDR1 SGHNT, CDR2 YYREEE (reference sequence). With 1 base clipped from V and 4 bases from J, the junction kept 5 bases outside the gene matches. Here the CDR3 DNA reads TGTGCCAGCAGCTTGTTTTCGGGACAGGGGGCAGATACGCAGTATTTT. Encoded protein: CASSLFSGQGADTQYF.

The chain carries TRBV5-1 and TRBJ2-2; possibly TRBD2 for D (5 bases). CDR1 is SGHRS and CDR2 is YFSETQ in the germline V gene. The CDR3 runs to 14 residues. The ends were cut back, 4 bases at V and 5 bases at J, with 12 bases in the middle. The CDR3 bases are TGCGCCAGCAGCCCTCGGGGAGAAACCGGGGAGCTGTTTTTT. This sequence encodes CASSPRGETGELFF.

The chain couples TRBV2 to TRBJ2-5, with 9 bases lining up with TRBD1. CDR1 and CDR2 (germline): SNHLY, FYNNEI. With V trimmed by 6 bases and J by 4 bases, 9 bases remained unmatched. The CDR3 contains 15 residues. CDR3 sequence (DNA): TGTGCCAGCAGCGAACAGGGGGCAGTGAGAGAGACCCAGTACTTC. Translation gives CASSEQGAVRETQYF.

V and J are TRBV2 and TRBJ2-7, with 12 nucleotides matching TRBD1. CDR3 size: 14 residues. Looked up from germline, CDR1 is SNHLY and CDR2 is FYNNEI. Trimming cost V 4 bases and J 5 bases; bases outside gene matches: 3. The CDR3 region has the DNA TGTGCCAGCAGTGGGGGACAGGGGGCCCACGAGCAGTACTTC. It translates to CASSGGQGAHEQYF.

As regards this clone: The junction departs from the called germline gene at one end, perhaps through a read error. This chain uses TRBV5-1 with TRBJ2-1; the match to TRBD1 covers 7 bases. Germline CDR1 SGHRS, CDR2 YFSETQ. CDR3 length: 14 amino acids. CDR3 DNA: TGCGCCAGCAGATTGGACAGGTCCTACAATGAGCAGTTCTTC. This codes for CASRLDRSYNEQFF.

V gene TRBV27 combines with J gene TRBJ2-7, with 7 bases aligning to TRBD2. The CDR3 totals 13 residues. Looked up from germline, CDR1 is MNHEY and CDR2 is SMNVEV (reference sequence). J was trimmed by 6 bases and V by 6 bases; bases with no gene match: 8. CDR3 region: CASSLAGGGEQYF. CDR3 in DNA: TGTGCCAGCAGCCTGGCTGGGGGGGGCGAGCAGTACTTC.

V gene TRBV11-1 combines with J gene TRBJ2-2, with 7 bases lining up with TRBD1. This CDR3 has 16 residues. V lost 1 base, J lost 3 bases, and 5 bases stayed unmatched. CDR1 and CDR2 (germline): SGHAT, FQDESV (reference sequence). The CDR3 region is CASSLVKGAYTGELFF. CDR3 in DNA: TGTGCCAGCAGCTTAGTGAAGGGGGCTTACACCGGGGAGCTGTTTTTT.

This chain connects TRBV30 to TRBJ2-7; tentative D call: TRBD2 (6 bases). The CDR3 is 14 amino acids. Deletions cut 3 bases from V and 2 bases from J, with 14 bases between. Germline assignment: CDR1 GTSNPN and CDR2 SVGIG (reference sequence). DNA of the CDR3: TGTGCCTGGAGGTTAGGAGGGAAGCCCTACGAGCAGTACTTC. This codes for CAWRLGGKPYEQYF.

The rearrangement links TRBV2 to TRBJ1-1; D ambiguous. V shed 2 bases and J shed 3 bases, with 19 bases lying between them. The CDR3 length is 17 residues. Per germline, CDR1 SNHLY and CDR2 FYNNEI. The CDR3 nucleotides are TGTGCCAGCAGTGAACGAGGGTTACCCATGATCGACACTGAAGCTTTCTTT. It yields the protein CASSERGLPMIDTEAFF.